This TCR beta chain was identified in a study of shared clonotypes between healthy human individuals. Study-wide context: The donors, a couple of women and three men, were aged 18 to 49.

Study results and limitations: Researchers sampled blood only, noting tissue repertoires likely differ.

This clone was observed a handful of times. Its antigen is currently unknown. Investigators divided CD4+ cells into CD45RA+ naive and CD45RA-negative memory subsets. V trimming: 6 bases; J trimming: 6 bases; junction bases outside the gene matches: 8. Germline lookup yields CDR1 SGHDT and CDR2 YYEEEE. The CDR3 has 14 amino acids. Libraries were prepared by immunoSEQ multiplex PCR; TCRdb keeps only in-frame clonotypes and omits some of them. The table shows about 330,000 clones, with about 74% occurring only once. The TCR sequence derives from a man aged 25-45 years in good health. Sequenced material: memory CD4+ T cells sorted from blood. Subset defined: CD45RA-negative fraction. V gene TRBV5-6 combines with J gene TRBJ2-7; 11 bases are a match to TRBD2. CDR3 sequence reads: CASIISGRAFEQYF. In nucleotides, the CDR3 is TGTGCCAGCATCATTAGCGGGAGGGCCTTCGAGCAGTACTTC.